The 2 T cell receptor beta chains below come from one sample, sequenced in a study of shared clonotypes between healthy human individuals. The method was immunoSEQ multiplex PCR; TCRdb's version includes in-frame clones alone and lacks a portion of them. The sample yields approximately 2,300,000 clones, 85% to 95% seen once. Sequencing was done on a sample of naive CD4+ T cells from PBMCs. Documented subset: CD45RA+ positively selected. Source of these receptors: a man aged 18 to 30 in good health. Some clones in this sample may be carry-over from other donors' samples.

The CDR3 nucleotides are TGCGCCAGCAGCTTGGGAGTGACTAGCGTCACAGATACGCAGTATTTT. It encodes CASSLGVTSVTDTQYF. The chain carries TRBV5-1 and TRBJ2-3; 8 nucleotides line up with TRBD2. Germline trimming cut 0 bases from V and 2 bases from J; bases unmatched to any gene: 5. Germline V gives CDR1 SGHRS, CDR2 YFSETQ. The CDR3 totals 16 residues.

A note on this clone: The same CDR3 also results from other DNA sequences found in this sample. The genes are TRBV6-5 and TRBJ2-5; D might be TRBD2 (5 bases). The CDR3 has 14 amino acids. Trimming shortened V by 3 bases and J by 1 base, and 9 bases separated the two germline ends. Germline CDR1 MNHEY, CDR2 SVGAGI. The CDR3 nucleotides read TGTGCCAGCAGTTATTTAGGACTCCAAGAGACCCAGTACTTC. This translates into CASSYLGLQETQYF.